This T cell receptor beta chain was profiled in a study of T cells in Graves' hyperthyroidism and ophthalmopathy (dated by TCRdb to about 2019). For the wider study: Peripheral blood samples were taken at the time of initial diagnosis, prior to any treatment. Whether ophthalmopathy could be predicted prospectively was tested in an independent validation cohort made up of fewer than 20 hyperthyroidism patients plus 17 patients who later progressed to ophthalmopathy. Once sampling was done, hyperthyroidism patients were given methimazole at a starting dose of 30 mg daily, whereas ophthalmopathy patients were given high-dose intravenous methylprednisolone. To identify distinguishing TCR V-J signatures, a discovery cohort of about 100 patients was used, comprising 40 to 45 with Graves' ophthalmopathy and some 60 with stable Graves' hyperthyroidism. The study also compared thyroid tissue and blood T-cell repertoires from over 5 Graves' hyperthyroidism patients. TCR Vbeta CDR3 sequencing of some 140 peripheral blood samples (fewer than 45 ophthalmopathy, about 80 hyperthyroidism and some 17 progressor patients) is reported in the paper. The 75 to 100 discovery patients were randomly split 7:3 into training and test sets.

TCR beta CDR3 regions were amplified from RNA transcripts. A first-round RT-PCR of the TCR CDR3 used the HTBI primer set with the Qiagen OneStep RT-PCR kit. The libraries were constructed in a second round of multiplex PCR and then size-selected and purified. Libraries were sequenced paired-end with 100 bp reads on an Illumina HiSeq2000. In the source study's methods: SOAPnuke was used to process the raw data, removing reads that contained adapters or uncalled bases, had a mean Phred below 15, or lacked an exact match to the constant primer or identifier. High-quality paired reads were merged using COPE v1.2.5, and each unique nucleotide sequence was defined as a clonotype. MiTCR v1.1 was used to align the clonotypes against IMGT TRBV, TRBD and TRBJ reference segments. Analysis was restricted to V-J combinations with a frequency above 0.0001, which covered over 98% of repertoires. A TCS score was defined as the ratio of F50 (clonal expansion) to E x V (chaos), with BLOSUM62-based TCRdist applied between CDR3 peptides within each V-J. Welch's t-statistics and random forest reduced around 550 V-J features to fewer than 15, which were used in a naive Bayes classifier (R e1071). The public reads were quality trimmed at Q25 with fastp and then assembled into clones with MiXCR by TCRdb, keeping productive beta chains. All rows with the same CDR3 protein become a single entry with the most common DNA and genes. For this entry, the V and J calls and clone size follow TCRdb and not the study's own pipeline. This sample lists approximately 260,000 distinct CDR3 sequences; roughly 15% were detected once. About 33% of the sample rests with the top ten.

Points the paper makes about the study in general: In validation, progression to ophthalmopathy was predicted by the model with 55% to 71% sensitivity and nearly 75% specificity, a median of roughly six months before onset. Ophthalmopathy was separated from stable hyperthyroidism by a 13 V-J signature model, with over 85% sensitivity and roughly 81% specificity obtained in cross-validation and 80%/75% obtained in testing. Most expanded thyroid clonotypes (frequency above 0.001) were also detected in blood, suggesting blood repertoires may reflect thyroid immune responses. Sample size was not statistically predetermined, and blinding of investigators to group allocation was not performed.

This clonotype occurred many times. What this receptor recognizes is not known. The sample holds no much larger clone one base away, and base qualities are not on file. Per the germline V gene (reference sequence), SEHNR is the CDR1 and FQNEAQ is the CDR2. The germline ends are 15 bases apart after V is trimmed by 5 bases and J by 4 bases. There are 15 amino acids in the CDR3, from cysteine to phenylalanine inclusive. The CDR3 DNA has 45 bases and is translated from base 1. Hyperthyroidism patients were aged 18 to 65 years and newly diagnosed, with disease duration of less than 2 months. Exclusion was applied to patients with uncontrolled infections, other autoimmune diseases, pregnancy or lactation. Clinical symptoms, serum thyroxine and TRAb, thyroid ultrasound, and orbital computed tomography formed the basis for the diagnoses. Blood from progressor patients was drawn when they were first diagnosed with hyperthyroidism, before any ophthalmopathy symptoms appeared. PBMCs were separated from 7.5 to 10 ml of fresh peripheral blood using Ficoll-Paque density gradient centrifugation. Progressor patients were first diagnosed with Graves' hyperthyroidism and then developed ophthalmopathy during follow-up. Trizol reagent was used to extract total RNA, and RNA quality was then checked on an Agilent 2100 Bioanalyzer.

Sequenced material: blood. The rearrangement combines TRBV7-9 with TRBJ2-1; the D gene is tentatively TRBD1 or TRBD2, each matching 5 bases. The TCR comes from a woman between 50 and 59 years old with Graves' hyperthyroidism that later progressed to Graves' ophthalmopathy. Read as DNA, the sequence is TGTGCCAGCAGCAAAAATAGAGGGACGTACAATGAGCAGTTCTTC. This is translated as CASSKNRGTYNEQFF.